The next 30 T cell receptor beta chains were all read from a single sample in a study of OX40 agonist ivuxolimab in advanced cancers. Libraries were prepared by immunoSEQ multiplex PCR; TCRdb keeps only in-frame clonotypes and omits some of them. This sample has tens of thousands of clones, with 90% found just once. The specimen was CD4+ or CD8+ T cells sorted from blood, collected in a trial of the OX40 agonist ivuxolimab. Every receptor here comes from an adult with an advanced solid tumor such as melanoma, head and neck, liver or kidney cancer.

The J gene is TRBJ1-4, the V gene TRBV5-1, with 8 bases matching TRBD1. V was clipped by 0 bases and J by 4 bases; unmatched bases: 5. From germline, CDR1 is SGHRS and CDR2 YFSETQ. This CDR3 has 16 residues. The CDR3 sequence is CASSLGGQAHNEKLFF. CDR3 DNA sequence: TGCGCCAGCAGCTTGGGGGGACAGGCCCATAATGAAAAACTGTTTTTT.

This chain connects TRBV30 to TRBJ2-5, with 8 bases matching TRBD2. The ends lost 3 bases at V and 2 bases at J; junction bases unmatched: 8. The V gene's germline CDR1 is GTSNPN and CDR2 SVGIG (reference sequence). The CDR3 runs to 15 residues. The CDR3 here is CAWSPGGRTQETQYF. CDR3 in DNA: TGTGCCTGGAGCCCGGGGGGGCGGACACAAGAGACCCAGTACTTC.

The gene calls are TRBV5-6 and TRBJ2-4, with D unclear. Trimming took off 4 bases at V and 5 bases at J, with 19 bases between the two ends. Germline V CDR1 and CDR2: SGHDT, YYEEEE. This CDR3 has 16 residues. Here the CDR3 DNA reads TGTGCCAGCAGCCCTACTATGTCCAACGCACAAAACATTCAGTACTTC. Its protein product is CASSPTMSNAQNIQYF.

The chain employs TRBV6-5 and TRBJ1-1; TRBD1 agrees at 9 bases. The length of the CDR3 is 14 residues. J gave up 5 bases and V 6 bases, and 7 bases lay outside the gene matches. Germline V CDR1 and CDR2: MNHEY, SVGAGI. CDR3 amino acids: CASSRETGGTEAFF. In nucleotides, the CDR3 is TGTGCCAGCAGCCGCGAGACAGGGGGGACTGAAGCTTTCTTT.

On this clone: The same CDR3 can be traced to other DNA sequences in this sample. The chain joins TRBV6-5 to TRBJ2-5; TRBD2 aligns across 7 bases. CDR1 MNHEY and CDR2 SVGAGI come from the germline V gene. Unmatched junction bases numbered 3, after V lost 0 bases and J lost 5 bases. CDR3 length equals 14 residues. This CDR3 is CASSYSGGRETQYF. CDR3 nucleotides: TGTGCCAGCAGTTACTCCGGGGGGAGGGAGACCCAGTACTTC.

The chain combines TRBV5-1 with TRBJ2-3; 16 nucleotides match TRBD2. This CDR3 spans 16 amino acids. Germline CDR1 is SGHRS and CDR2 is YFSETQ. The V and J ends lost 4 bases and 6 bases, in that order; junction bases with no gene match: 5. The CDR3 spells CASSQGLAGGYDTQYF. The DNA for the CDR3 is TGCGCCAGCAGCCAGGGACTAGCGGGGGGGTACGATACGCAGTATTTT.

This clone was found a few times. V is TRBV19 and J is TRBJ1-5, with D unresolved. V shed 5 bases and J shed 0 bases, with 14 bases lying between them. Germline assignment: CDR1 LNHDA and CDR2 SQIVND (reference sequence). The CDR3 runs to 16 residues. CDR3 residues: CASSSALGLSNQPQHF. The CDR3 region has the DNA TGTGCCAGTAGTTCCGCCCTGGGCCTTAGCAATCAGCCCCAGCATTTT.

The J gene is TRBJ2-2, the V gene TRBV7-3; TRBD2 might be the D (6 bases). Germline values: CDR1 SGHTA, CDR2 FQGTGA. V gave up 2 bases and J gave up 2 bases, with 9 bases separating them. The CDR3 loop spans 15 amino acids. The CDR3 is CASSLEGLNTGELFF. As DNA, the CDR3 is TGTGCCAGCAGCTTAGAGGGACTCAACACCGGGGAGCTGTTTTTT.

This clone is a singleton in its sample. The chain has TRBV9 and TRBJ2-5; 14 positions match TRBD2. This CDR3 spans 18 amino acids. Germline trimming cut 4 bases from V and 0 bases from J; bases unmatched to any gene: 8. Germline V gene lookup returns CDR1 SGDLS and CDR2 YYNGEE. CDR3 amino acids: CASSPGTSGGLYQETQYF. CDR3 DNA sequence: TGTGCCAGCAGCCCGGGGACTAGCGGGGGCCTGTACCAAGAGACCCAGTACTTC.

The J gene is TRBJ1-1, the V gene TRBV18; unclear D gene. Per germline, CDR1 KGHSH and CDR2 LQKENI. The CDR3 is 15 amino acids. Trimming took 2 bases from V and 1 from J, leaving 11 bases between them. For the CDR3, the DNA is TGTGCCAGCTCACCAAGCTGGCCGGAGAACACTGAAGCTTTCTTT. It encodes CASSPSWPENTEAFF. Variable domain in full (rest from reference TRBV18 and TRBJ1-1): NAGVMQNPRHLVRRRGQEARLRCSPMKGHSHVYWYRQLPEEGLKFMVYLQKENIIDESGMPKERFSAEFPKEGPSILRIQQVVRGDSAAYFCASSPSWPENTEAFFGQGTRLTVV.

The table lists this clone with a count of one. The rearrangement links TRBV29-1 to TRBJ2-7; D tentatively reads TRBD1 or TRBD2 (5 bases each). There are 13 residues in the CDR3. The ends were cut back, 4 bases at V and 4 bases at J, with 14 bases in the middle. Germline CDR1 SQVTM, CDR2 ANQGSEA. CDR3: CSVVLGVRYEQYF. As DNA, the CDR3 is TGCAGCGTTGTTTTGGGGGTTCGGTACGAGCAGTACTTC.

V and J are TRBV27 and TRBJ1-1; D possibly corresponds to TRBD1 (5 bases). Germline loops: CDR1 MNHEY, CDR2 SMNVEV (reference sequence). The CDR3 extends over 12 amino acids. V lost 5 bases to trimming and J lost 8 bases, with 12 bases between them. The CDR3 DNA sequence: TGTGCCAGCAGTCCCCGGGCAGGGGAAGCTTTCTTT. This sequence encodes CASSPRAGEAFF.

The chain is built from TRBV6-1 and TRBJ1-4; 8 bases are shared with TRBD1. Germline CDR1 MNHNS, CDR2 SASEGT. The CDR3 has 16 residues. J lost 10 bases, V lost 4 bases, and 14 bases had no gene match. As DNA, the CDR3 is TGTGCCAGCAGTGTAAGGCCGGGACAGGTACTGGCAAAACTGTTTTTT. This sequence encodes CASSVRPGQVLAKLFF.

The chain uses TRBV11-3 and TRBJ1-1, with D possibly TRBD1 on 5 matching bases. Germline CDR1 is SGHNT and CDR2 is YENEEA. The CDR3 consists of 12 residues. The V gene lost 5 bases and the J gene lost 1 base, with 5 bases spanning the gap. The CDR3 spells CASSTGNTEAFF. The CDR3 DNA reads as TGTGCCAGCAGCACAGGGAACACTGAAGCTTTCTTT.

Remarks on this clone: One junction end does not reproduce the germline sequence, and a read error may be involved. This chain joins TRBV7-2 and TRBJ1-2, with D unresolved. Germline-derived CDR1 and CDR2 are SGHTA and FQGNSA. This CDR3 region has 16 residues. CDR3 nucleotide sequence: TGTGCCGGCAGCTTATGGGGAGTGGGCACTGGCTATGGCTACACCTTC. Its protein product is CAGSLWGVGTGYGYTF.

This rearrangement joins TRBV5-6 to TRBJ1-3; no clear D. Trimming cost V 1 base and J 3 bases, with 2 bases left between them. This CDR3 is built from 12 residues. The germline gives CDR1 SGHDT, CDR2 YYEEEE. The CDR3 DNA is TGTGCCAGCAGCTTGAGTGGAAACACCATATATTTT. Protein sequence: CASSLSGNTIYF.

The chain carries TRBV19 and TRBJ1-6; 8 bases fit TRBD1. The ends lost 0 bases at V and 6 bases at J; junction bases unmatched: 10. This CDR3 is built from 18 residues. The germline V gene has CDR1 LNHDA and CDR2 SQIVND (reference sequence). CDR3 in amino acids: CASSIDFEQGATNSPLHF. The CDR3 nucleotides read TGTGCCAGTAGTATAGATTTCGAGCAGGGGGCGACTAATTCACCCCTCCACTTT.

J is TRBJ2-1 and V is TRBV10-1; D is unclear. Trimming left V 0 bases short and J 6 bases short, with 9 bases between. The CDR3 length is 14 residues. Looked up from germline, CDR1 is WNHNN and CDR2 is SYGVQD (reference sequence). The CDR3: CASSESPASNEQFF. In nucleotides, the CDR3 is TGCGCCAGCAGTGAGTCCCCGGCTAGCAATGAGCAGTTCTTC.

The genes are TRBV14 and TRBJ2-3, with D perhaps matching TRBD2 (5 bases). Germline CDR1 and CDR2: SGHDN and FVKESK. Trimming removed 3 bases at V and 0 bases at J, with 10 bases between. The CDR3 has 15 residues. CDR3 sequence: CASSQWRVSTDTQYF. DNA for the CDR3: TGTGCCAGCAGCCAGTGGCGGGTTAGCACAGATACGCAGTATTTT.

The V call is TRBV6-1, the J call TRBJ1-1; D is possibly TRBD1 (5 bases). The germline V gene has CDR1 MNHNS and CDR2 SASEGT. The CDR3 covers 15 residues. V shed 11 bases and J shed 6 bases, with 25 bases lying between them. The CDR3: CAGGKGGAQSSEAFF. The DNA for the CDR3 is TGTGCCGGGGGGAAAGGAGGGGCTCAATCCTCTGAAGCTTTCTTT.

In its sample, this clone was seen once. V and J are TRBV19 and TRBJ1-4; 7 bases are shared with TRBD1. Germline V gene lookup returns CDR1 LNHDA and CDR2 SQIVND (reference sequence). The CDR3 contains 16 residues. V shed 5 bases and J 0 bases; nucleotides not matched to a gene: 6. The CDR3 DNA reads TGTGCCAGTAGTGGGGCAGGGGGTTCAACTAATGAAAAACTGTTTTTT. Translating gives CASSGAGGSTNEKLFF.

The sample holds one count of this clone. The CDR3 sequence: CASSVGPYTEAFF. Written as DNA, the CDR3 is TGTGCCAGCAGTGTGGGGCCCTACACTGAAGCTTTCTTT. The rearrangement joins TRBV6-1 to TRBJ1-1, with D possibly matching TRBD1 (5 bases). The V and J ends lost 4 bases and 3 bases respectively, with 9 bases between them. There are 13 residues in the CDR3. Germline CDR1 is MNHNS and CDR2 is SASEGT.

The rearrangement joins TRBV6-5 to TRBJ2-3, with D perhaps matching TRBD1 or TRBD2 (7 bases each). Germline CDR1 MNHEY, CDR2 SVGAGI. There are 15 residues in the CDR3. V was shortened by 2 bases and J by 6 bases, with 15 bases between the two germline ends. CDR3 DNA sequence: TGTGCCAGCAGTTACGCCAGGCAGGGGGGGGATACGCAGTATTTT. It is translated as CASSYARQGGDTQYF.

This sequence joins TRBV5-4 and TRBJ1-1, with D possibly being TRBD1 (6 bases). Germline loops: CDR1 SGHNT, CDR2 YYREEE (reference sequence). Trimming pared 4 bases from V and 6 bases from J, leaving 22 bases between. CDR3 size: 16 residues. The DNA for the CDR3 is TGTGCCAGCAGCGCCTTCGAACAGGGTGGATTCTCTGAAGCTTTCTTT. Protein product: CASSAFEQGGFSEAFF.

This sequence joins TRBV18 and TRBJ1-4; TRBD1 aligns across 7 bases. CDR3 size: 16 residues. V lost 0 bases and J lost 4; bases outside the gene matches: 5. Germline CDR1 KGHSH, CDR2 LQKENI. The CDR3, as DNA: TGTGCCAGCTCACCACCGAGGACAGGCGTTAATGAAAAACTGTTTTTT. Its translation: CASSPPRTGVNEKLFF. The full variable domain, with the rest looked up from reference TRBV18 and TRBJ1-4, is NAGVMQNPRHLVRRRGQEARLRCSPMKGHSHVYWYRQLPEEGLKFMVYLQKENIIDESGMPKERFSAEFPKEGPSILRIQQVVRGDSAAYFCASSPPRTGVNEKLFFGSGTQLSVL.

The chain carries TRBV27 and TRBJ2-5; 10 positions match TRBD1. The end of the DNA is better explained by TRBJ2-7, so the J call may be wrong. The CDR3 totals 15 residues. Germline V lookup: CDR1 MNHEY, CDR2 SMNVEV (reference sequence). The CDR3 protein is CASSFDRGPSYEQYF. The CDR3 DNA follows: TGTGCCAGCAGTTTCGACAGGGGGCCCTCCTACGAGCAGTACTTC.

V gene TRBV7-2 combines with J gene TRBJ2-7; 14 bases fit TRBD2. The CDR3 has 16 residues. Germline V gene data show CDR1 as SGHTA and CDR2 as FQGNSA. The V and J ends lost 4 bases and 6 bases, in that order; junction bases with no gene match: 8. The CDR3 coding sequence is TGTGCCAGCAGCTCACAAGGACTAGCGGGAGGAGGCGAGCAGTACTTC. It is translated as CASSSQGLAGGGEQYF.

The rearrangement joins TRBV18 to TRBJ1-1; D unclear. CDR3 length: 16 residues. The V end was cut by 3 bases, the J end by 1 base, with 15 bases between. Germline V lookup: CDR1 KGHSH, CDR2 LQKENI. CDR3 bases: TGTGCCAGCTCACCCACCGTTCCGTCACGGAACACTGAAGCTTTCTTT. It yields the protein CASSPTVPSRNTEAFF. Combining the CDR3 with reference TRBV18 and TRBJ1-1 gives the whole variable domain NAGVMQNPRHLVRRRGQEARLRCSPMKGHSHVYWYRQLPEEGLKFMVYLQKENIIDESGMPKERFSAEFPKEGPSILRIQQVVRGDSAAYFCASSPTVPSRNTEAFFGQGTRLTVV.

V gene TRBV6-5 combines with J gene TRBJ1-4; D remains ambiguous. This CDR3 spans 16 amino acids. Germline V gene sequence: CDR1 MNHEY, CDR2 SVGAGI. The ends were cut back, 0 bases at V and 0 bases at J, with 8 bases in the middle. This chain's CDR3 is CASSYSKLPTNEKLFF. DNA of the CDR3: TGTGCCAGCAGTTACTCTAAACTACCAACTAATGAAAAACTGTTTTTT.

The chain uses TRBV27 and TRBJ2-5; 9 nucleotides agree with TRBD1. Germline-derived CDR1 and CDR2 are MNHEY and SMNVEV (reference sequence). This CDR3 is built from 14 residues. J was trimmed by 2 bases and V by 5 bases; bases with no gene match: 3. The CDR3 reads CASSAGTGQETQYF. The CDR3 DNA reads as TGTGCCAGCAGTGCCGGGACAGGGCAAGAGACCCAGTACTTC.